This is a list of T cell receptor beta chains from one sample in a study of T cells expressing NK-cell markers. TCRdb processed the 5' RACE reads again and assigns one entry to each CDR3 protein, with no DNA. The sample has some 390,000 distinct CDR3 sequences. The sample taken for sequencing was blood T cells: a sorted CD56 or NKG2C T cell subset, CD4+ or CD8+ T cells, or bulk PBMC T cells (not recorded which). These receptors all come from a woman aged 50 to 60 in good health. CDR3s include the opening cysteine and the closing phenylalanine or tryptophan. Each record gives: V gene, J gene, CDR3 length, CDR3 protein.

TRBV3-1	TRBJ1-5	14	CASSQNGLWQPQHF
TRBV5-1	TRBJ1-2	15	CASSLDRITNYGYTF
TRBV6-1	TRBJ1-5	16	CASSPPGGSGNQPQHF
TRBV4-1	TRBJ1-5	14	CASSPDRRGQPQHF
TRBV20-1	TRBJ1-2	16	CSARDATGGTGEGYTF
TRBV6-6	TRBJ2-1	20	CASSSSGTSGSFSSYNEQFF
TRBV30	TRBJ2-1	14	CAWSVLAGEGEQFF
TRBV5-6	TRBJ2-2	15	CASSTDVEGAGELFF
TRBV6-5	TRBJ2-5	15	CASIRAGGVEETQYF
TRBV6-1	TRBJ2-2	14	CASSEATGTGELFF
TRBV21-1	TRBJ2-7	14	CASSKKTGGNEQYF
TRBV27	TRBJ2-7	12	CASNPVGGEQYF
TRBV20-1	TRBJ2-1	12	CSASSGNNEQFF
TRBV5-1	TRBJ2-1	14	CASSQGGAGDEQFF
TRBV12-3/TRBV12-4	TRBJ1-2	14	CASSLAGQIPGYTF
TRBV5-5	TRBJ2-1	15	CASSSMGAPRNEQFF